A selection of T cell receptor beta chains follows, all from one sample in a study of human T cells and chemical hapten exposure. From the RACE reads, TCRdb called clonotypes with MiXCR, one entry per CDR3 protein. The sample carries fewer than 200,000 distinct CDR3 sequences, about a quarter recorded once. The sample here was whole blood, taken in connection with sensitization to the hapten diphenylcyclopropenone (DPC). All receptors come from a woman younger than 35 with alopecia areata. Some clones in this sample may be carry-over from other donors' samples. The CDR3 runs from the conserved cysteine through the conserved F or W. D genes are given only for firm matches. The listing skips clone size in some rows; elsewhere it reads once, few, many or a size class.

TRBV4-3	TRBJ2-3	.	once	CASSQDLPGGTDTQYF	TGCGCCAGCAGCCAAGATCTTCCTGGAGGGACAGATACGCAGTATTTT
TRBV7-9	TRBJ2-5	TRBD2	few	CASSLASLAGGPEQETQYF	TGTGCCAGCAGCTTAGCTAGCCTAGCGGGAGGGCCAGAGCAAGAGACCCAGTACTTC
TRBV30	TRBJ1-3	.	.	CAWSVRSGNTIYF	TGTGCCTGGAGTGTTCGGAGTGGAAACACCATATATTTT
TRBV15	TRBJ2-1	.	.	CATRNDPTYEQFF	TGTGCCACCAGAAATGACCCAACTTATGAGCAGTTCTTC
TRBV24-1	TRBJ2-2	TRBD2	.	CATSEFSGAAGELFF	TGTGCCACCAGTGAGTTTAGCGGGGCCGCCGGGGAGCTGTTTTTT
TRBV7-2	TRBJ2-3	.	.	CASSSGGAGDTQYF	TGTGCCAGCAGCTCAGGGGGGGCTGGAGATACGCAGTATTTT
TRBV4-2	TRBJ2-1	TRBD2	few	CASSHTGLEGHNEQFF	TGTGCCAGCAGCCACACGGGACTAGAGGGTCACAATGAGCAGTTCTTC
TRBV6-5	TRBJ1-2	TRBD1	few	CASRSGGGYTF	TGTGCCAGCAGATCAGGGGGTGGCTACACCTTC
TRBV7-3	TRBJ2-2	.	.	CASSLVEGFTGELFF	TGTGCCAGCAGCTTAGTGGAGGGTTTTACCGGGGAGCTGTTTTTT
TRBV4-1	TRBJ2-5	.	many	CASSQGPSVETQYF	TGCGCCAGCAGCCAAGGACCTAGCGTAGAGACCCAGTACTTC
TRBV12-3/TRBV12-4	TRBJ1-5	.	.	CASSQGQDGGQPQHF	TGTGCCAGCAGCCAAGGGCAGGACGGCGGTCAGCCCCAGCATTTT
TRBV7-9	TRBJ1-5	TRBD1	few	CASSKGTGDSQPQHF	TGTGCCAGCAGCAAAGGGACAGGGGATTCTCAGCCCCAGCATTTT
TRBV12-3/TRBV12-4	TRBJ1-4	.	few	CASSSGQGRTNEKLFF	TGTGCCAGCAGCTCAGGGCAGGGACGGACTAATGAAAAACTGTTTTTT
TRBV10-2	TRBJ2-4	.	few	CASWQGVKNIQYF	TGCGCCAGCTGGCAGGGAGTAAAAAACATTCAGTACTTC
TRBV3-1	TRBJ2-4	.	.	CASSPTEKGKNIQYF	TGTGCCAGCAGTCCGACGGAGAAAGGCAAAAACATTCAGTACTTC
TRBV27	TRBJ1-6	.	few	CASTYSPLGSPLHF	TGTGCCAGCACCTACAGTCCCCTGGGTTCGCCCCTCCACTTT
TRBV4-2	TRBJ2-3	TRBD2	few	CASMKLAVPTDTQYF	TGTGCCAGCATGAAACTAGCGGTTCCCACAGATACGCAGTATTTT
TRBV6-5	TRBJ2-7	.	.	CASSYQQDVYEQYF	TGTGCCAGCAGTTACCAGCAAGACGTCTACGAGCAGTACTTC
TRBV20-1	TRBJ1-5	TRBD1	.	CSARTGGSQPQHF	TGCAGTGCTAGGACAGGGGGGAGTCAGCCCCAGCATTTT
TRBV21-1	TRBJ2-4	.	.	CASSKVAGSGRENIQYF	TGTGCCAGCAGCAAAGTTGCAGGATCCGGCAGAGAAAACATTCAGTACTTC
TRBV29-1	TRBJ2-3	TRBD2	.	CSGWGGRGTDTQYF	TGCAGCGGTTGGGGGGGACGAGGGACAGATACGCAGTATTTT
TRBV20-1	TRBJ2-1	TRBD2	few	CSARVRTSGGASYNEQFF	TGCAGTGCTAGAGTACGCACTAGCGGGGGGGCATCCTACAATGAGCAGTTCTTC
TRBV6-5	TRBJ2-5	.	few	CASSYVGERETQYF	TGTGCCAGCAGTTACGTCGGAGAAAGAGAGACCCAGTACTTC
TRBV29-1	TRBJ2-1	.	.	CSGELGQPYNEQFF	TGCAGCGGCGAACTGGGACAACCCTACAATGAGCAGTTCTTC
TRBV7-9	TRBJ2-1	TRBD2	.	CASSGLAGYNEQFF	TGTGCCAGCAGCGGACTAGCGGGGTACAATGAGCAGTTCTTC
TRBV9	TRBJ2-1	TRBD2	.	CASSAFSGTSIYEQFF	TGTGCCAGCAGCGCCTTTAGCGGGACTAGTATTTATGAGCAGTTCTTC
TRBV4-1	TRBJ2-7	TRBD2	.	CASSPGIREGEQYF	TGCGCCAGCAGCCCAGGAATACGGGAGGGCGAGCAGTACTTC
TRBV20-1	TRBJ1-3	.	few	CSARAAGSGNTIYF	TGCAGTGCTAGGGCGGCAGGCTCTGGAAACACCATATATTTT
TRBV6-6	TRBJ2-1	.	once	CASITEGGEQFF	TGTGCCAGCATCACTGAGGGGGGCGAGCAGTTCTTC
TRBV16	TRBJ2-1	TRBD2	.	CASSETSRGLAGVGNEQFF	TGTGCCAGCAGCGAGACATCCCGTGGGCTAGCGGGAGTAGGCAATGAGCAGTTCTTC
TRBV6-1	TRBJ2-7	.	few	CASSEVSSYEQYF	TGTGCCAGCAGTGAAGTAAGCTCCTACGAGCAGTACTTC
TRBV20-1	TRBJ2-7	TRBD2	.	CSAHHPGTNTYEQYF	TGCAGTGCTCACCATCCCGGGACTAACACCTACGAGCAGTACTTC
TRBV6-5	TRBJ1-4	.	.	CASTHLLGAEKLFF	TGTGCCAGCACCCACCTCCTGGGGGCTGAAAAACTGTTTTTT
TRBV11-3	TRBJ2-1	.	once	CASSPYTGFGEQFF	TGTGCCAGCAGCCCCTATACAGGGTTTGGTGAGCAGTTCTTC
TRBV15	TRBJ1-1	.	few	CATSLQYMNTEAFF	TGTGCCACCAGCCTACAGTACATGAACACTGAAGCTTTCTTT
TRBV24-1	TRBJ2-5	.	.	CATSDRGRETQYF	TGTGCCACCAGTGACCGTGGCAGGGAGACCCAGTACTTC
TRBV20-1	TRBJ1-3	.	.	CSANDGNTIYF	TGCAGTGCTAACGACGGAAACACCATATATTTT
TRBV27	TRBJ2-2	.	.	CASSLPPPGELFF	TGTGCCAGCAGTTTACCCCCGCCCGGGGAGCTGTTTTTT